These 31 T cell receptor beta chains were all obtained from the same sample, sequenced in a study of T cell responses to AZD1222 COVID-19 vaccine. Data came from immunoSEQ multiplex PCR; TCRdb stores just in-frame clones and leaves some out. Of around 100,000 clones listed, around nine tenths were seen once; the top ten hold roughly 1.7%. This specimen consisted of peripheral blood, obtained on day 0 of AZD1222 vaccination. Receptors were obtained from an adult in good health.

The V and J genes are TRBV27 and TRBJ2-4, with D possibly matching TRBD1 (8 bases). Germline values: CDR1 MNHEY, CDR2 SMNVEV (reference sequence). V was trimmed by 5 bases and J by 8 bases, leaving 16 bases between them. This CDR3 comprises 14 residues. The CDR3 DNA follows: TGTGCCAGCAGTCCACGGACAGGGAGGGACATTCAGTACTTC. Its translation: CASSPRTGRDIQYF.

The chain recombines TRBV29-1 with TRBJ2-1, with 7 nucleotides matching TRBD1. The CDR3 is made up of 15 amino acids. J was trimmed by 9 bases and V by 2 bases; bases with no gene match: 13. Germline V gene sequence: CDR1 SQVTM, CDR2 ANQGSEA. CDR3 sequence reads: CSVEISGRGLSEQFF. CDR3 DNA: TGCAGCGTTGAAATCTCCGGAAGGGGGCTAAGTGAGCAGTTCTTC.

In the case of this clone: The same CDR3 also results from other DNA sequences found in this sample. The chain carries TRBV3-1 (or the pseudogene TRBV3-2) and TRBJ2-3; D unclear. Germline values: CDR1 LGHDT, CDR2 YNNKEL (reference sequence). The CDR3 extends over 12 amino acids. V lost 7 bases and J 1 base, leaving 6 bases between the germline ends. CDR3 loop: CASTRGTDTQYF. The CDR3, as DNA: TGTGCCAGCACCCGTGGCACAGATACGCAGTATTTT.

The chain has TRBV9 and TRBJ2-1, with 8 bases fitting TRBD2. This CDR3 comprises 15 residues. After removal of 0 bases from V and 3 bases from J, the junction contained 2 bases not matched to a gene. The germline gives CDR1 SGDLS, CDR2 YYNGEE. Here the CDR3 reads CASSVVAGGYNEQFF. For the CDR3, the DNA is TGTGCCAGCAGCGTAGTTGCGGGAGGCTACAATGAGCAGTTCTTC.

The sample holds one count of this clone. The J gene is TRBJ2-3, the V gene TRBV30; 8 nucleotides line up with TRBD2. V lost 3 bases and J lost 4; bases outside the gene matches: 0. Germline loops: CDR1 GTSNPN, CDR2 SVGIG (reference sequence). This CDR3 is 12 amino acids long. This CDR3 is CAWRTSADTQYF. The CDR3 nucleotides read TGTGCCTGGAGGACTAGCGCAGATACGCAGTATTTT.

The chain carries TRBV9 and TRBJ1-1; 8 positions match TRBD1. V lost 0 bases, J lost 1 base, and 2 bases stayed unmatched. The germline gives CDR1 SGDLS, CDR2 YYNGEE. The CDR3 covers 15 residues. The CDR3: CASSVGQGKNTEAFF. The CDR3 bases are TGTGCCAGCAGCGTAGGACAGGGGAAGAACACTGAAGCTTTCTTT.

The rearrangement links TRBV28 to TRBJ2-7; 8 bases match TRBD1. Germline V lookup: CDR1 MDHEN, CDR2 SYDVKM. The V and J ends lost 5 bases and 3 bases, in that order; junction bases with no gene match: 12. The CDR3 runs to 16 residues. The CDR3 DNA reads TGTGCCAGCAGTGAACTTAGACAGGGGTCTTTCTACGAGCAGTACTTC. Encoded protein: CASSELRQGSFYEQYF.

The count of this clone is one. The gene calls are TRBV7-2 and TRBJ1-4; 7 nucleotides align to TRBD1. The ends lost 10 bases at V and 3 bases at J; junction bases unmatched: 5. In germline, CDR1 is SGHTA, CDR2 FQGNSA. The CDR3 consists of 13 residues. CDR3 amino acids: CATQGGANEKLFF. CDR3 bases: TGTGCCACCCAGGGGGGAGCTAATGAAAAACTGTTTTTT.

J is TRBJ2-7 and V is TRBV19; a weak D match, TRBD2 (5 bases). The CDR3 is 15 amino acids. V shed 5 bases and J shed 0 bases, with 14 bases lying between them. Per the germline V gene, CDR1 is LNHDA and CDR2 is SQIVND (reference sequence). CDR3 nucleotide sequence: TGTGCCAGTAGTCAATTAAGCGGAAACTCCTACGAGCAGTACTTC. It specifies CASSQLSGNSYEQYF.

The V gene is TRBV27, the J gene TRBJ2-7, with 7 bases lining up with TRBD1. CDR1 and CDR2 from the germline V gene are MNHEY and SMNVEV (reference sequence). This CDR3 comprises 15 residues. Germline trimming cut 6 bases from V and 0 bases from J; bases unmatched to any gene: 8. In DNA form, the CDR3 reads TGTGCCAGCAGAGCCGGGACAGATTCCTCCTACGAGCAGTACTTC. Translation gives CASRAGTDSSYEQYF.

The CDR3 sequence: CASSLYRGVGGQPQHF. CDR3 bases: TGTGCCAGCAGCTTATATAGGGGAGTTGGCGGACAGCCCCAGCATTTT. The J gene is TRBJ1-5, the V gene TRBV5-4; weak D call: TRBD1 (5 bases). The germline CDR1 and CDR2 sequences are SGHNT and YYREEE (reference sequence). The CDR3 consists of 16 residues. The V gene lost 2 bases and the J gene lost 7 bases, with 19 bases spanning the gap.

The chain joins TRBV6-5 to TRBJ2-2, with D perhaps TRBD1 (5 bases). This CDR3 contains 15 residues. Germline-derived CDR1 and CDR2 are MNHEY and SVGAGI. Between the trimmed V and J ends, which lost 2 bases and 8 bases, there was a span of 15 bases. CDR3 region: CASSYKGHRRGELFF. CDR3 sequence (DNA): TGTGCCAGCAGTTACAAAGGACATCGTAGGGGGGAGCTGTTTTTT.

This clone was observed a handful of times. The chain couples TRBV28 to TRBJ1-1; TRBD1 matches at 10 bases. The CDR3 sequence is 15 residues long. CDR1 is MDHEN, CDR2 SYDVKM, per germline. V lost 5 bases and J lost 1; bases outside the gene matches: 4. The CDR3 spells CASSDWDRGNTEAFF. The DNA for the CDR3 is TGTGCCAGCAGTGACTGGGACAGGGGGAACACTGAAGCTTTCTTT.

V and J are TRBV7-9 and TRBJ1-6; a weak D match, TRBD1 (6 bases). Trimming removed 2 bases at V and 7 bases at J, with 18 bases between. Germline V gene data show CDR1 as SEHNR and CDR2 as FQNEAQ (reference sequence). The CDR3 has 17 residues. The CDR3, as DNA: TGTGCCAGCAGCTTATGGTTAGGGACATTGAACAATTCACCCCTCCACTTT. It yields the protein CASSLWLGTLNNSPLHF.

In its sample, this clone was seen once. The rearrangement uses TRBV4-2 and TRBJ1-4, with 8 positions matching TRBD1. Germline CDR1 is LGHNA and CDR2 is YNFKEQ. This CDR3 has 17 residues. V was pared by 1 base and J by 6 bases, with 10 bases of the junction left unmatched. CDR3 protein: CASSQGGIGQGYEKLFF. CDR3 DNA: TGTGCCAGCAGCCAAGGGGGGATCGGACAGGGCTATGAAAAACTGTTTTTT.

The chain uses TRBV3-1 (or the pseudogene TRBV3-2) and TRBJ2-1, with D maybe TRBD2 (5 bases). The CDR3 runs 15 residues. V lost 4 bases and J lost 7, with 17 bases in between. Germline V gene data show CDR1 as LGHDT and CDR2 as YNNKEL (reference sequence). Here the CDR3 reads CASSRPGIAENEQFF. The CDR3, as DNA: TGTGCCAGCAGCCGCCCCGGGATCGCCGAAAATGAGCAGTTCTTC.

The chain employs TRBV7-2 and TRBJ2-7; 9 nucleotides align to TRBD1. V shed 2 bases, J shed 2 bases, and the junction held 7 bases outside the gene matches. CDR3 size: 16 residues. Germline CDR1 reads SGHTA; CDR2 reads FQGNSA. CDR3 coding DNA: TGTGCCAGCAGCTTAACCGGGACAGGGTCCGCCTACGAGCAGTACTTC. This encodes CASSLTGTGSAYEQYF.

This rearrangement joins TRBV9 to TRBJ2-3; TRBD1 matches 7 bases. The J segment lost 4 bases and the V segment lost 4 bases, leaving 9 bases of the junction unmatched. Germline V lookup: CDR1 SGDLS, CDR2 YYNGEE. This CDR3 is built from 15 residues. CDR3 sequence: CASSSTGESADTQYF. DNA for the CDR3: TGTGCCAGCAGCTCCACAGGGGAGTCGGCAGATACGCAGTATTTT.

The rearrangement joins TRBV28 to TRBJ1-5; D gene ambiguous. This CDR3 comprises 12 residues. Trimming stripped 3 bases from V and 7 bases from J, with 7 bases between. The V gene's germline CDR1 is MDHEN and CDR2 SYDVKM. The CDR3 protein is CASSLGAQPQHF. DNA for the CDR3: TGTGCCAGCAGTTTGGGTGCGCAGCCCCAGCATTTT.

The genes are TRBV11-2 and TRBJ2-2; D possibly corresponds to TRBD1 (5 bases). Trimming took 5 bases from V and 6 from J, leaving 13 bases between them. There are 14 residues in the CDR3. Germline V gives CDR1 SGHAT, CDR2 FQNNGV. In nucleotides, the CDR3 is TGTGCCAGCAGCCTCCAAGGGGCAGCCGGGGAGCTGTTTTTT. It encodes CASSLQGAAGELFF. Drawing the rest from reference TRBV11-2 and TRBJ2-2, the complete variable domain is EAGVAQSPRYKIIEKRQSVAFWCNPISGHATLYWYQQILGQGPKLLIQFQNNGVVDDSQLPKDRFSAERLKGVDSTLKIQPAKLEDSAVYLCASSLQGAAGELFFGEGSRLTVL.

The chain couples TRBV27 to TRBJ1-4; D gene uncertain. Per germline, CDR1 MNHEY and CDR2 SMNVEV (reference sequence). The ends were cut back, 4 bases at V and 7 bases at J, with 13 bases in the middle. The CDR3 sequence is 14 residues long. The CDR3 loop reads CASSSTGSTEKLFF. Here the CDR3 DNA reads TGTGCCAGCAGTTCCACGGGGAGCACTGAAAAACTGTTTTTT.

The chain combines TRBV6-6 with TRBJ2-1; D possibly uses TRBD1 or TRBD2 (5 bases each). This CDR3 spans 12 amino acids. Looked up from germline, CDR1 is MNHNY and CDR2 is SVGAGI (reference sequence). V gave up 2 bases and J gave up 9 bases, with 8 bases separating them. For the CDR3, the DNA is TGTGCCAGCAGTTACCCTGGGGGTGAGCAGTTCTTC. Protein product: CASSYPGGEQFF.

The rearrangement links TRBV24-1 to TRBJ2-3, with 9 bases fitting TRBD1. The J segment lost 3 bases and the V segment lost 4 bases, leaving 4 bases of the junction unmatched. CDR3 length: 15 amino acids. Germline V gene lookup returns CDR1 KGHDR and CDR2 SFDVKD. CDR3 in DNA: TGTGCCACCAGTGAATTGGGACAGGGAACAGATACGCAGTATTTT. Protein product: CATSELGQGTDTQYF.

The J gene is TRBJ2-1, the V gene TRBV5-5; D is ambiguous. The CDR3 runs to 14 residues. Trimming shortened V by 3 bases and J by 9 bases, and 16 bases separated the two germline ends. Germline CDR1 and CDR2: SGHKS and YYEKEE (reference sequence). The CDR3 is CASSSQKNHGEQFF. DNA for the CDR3: TGTGCCAGCAGCTCGCAAAAAAACCACGGTGAGCAGTTCTTC.

CDR3 in DNA: TGTGCCAGCAGTTTGACTACCCTACCTGAAGCTTTCTTT. Encoded protein: CASSLTTLPEAFF. The rearrangement uses TRBV28 and TRBJ1-1; D is uncertain. V was cut by 3 bases and J by 6 bases, with 11 bases left in between. The CDR3 length is 13 residues. Germline-derived CDR1 and CDR2 are MDHEN and SYDVKM. The variable domain in full, completed from reference TRBV28 and TRBJ1-1, reads DVKVTQSSRYLVKRTGEKVFLECVQDMDHENMFWYRQDPGLGLRLIYFSYDVKMKEKGDIPEGYSVSREKKERFSLILESASTNQTSMYLCASSLTTLPEAFFGQGTRLTVV.

This chain uses TRBV7-2 with TRBJ1-4; unclear D gene. The germline gives CDR1 SGHTA, CDR2 FQGNSA. V gave up 3 bases and J gave up 4 bases, with 3 bases separating them. This CDR3 has 12 amino acids. The CDR3 bases are TGTGCCAGCAGCTTTTATAATGAAAAACTGTTTTTT. It is translated as CASSFYNEKLFF.

The J gene is TRBJ1-6, the V gene TRBV5-1, with a possible D match to TRBD1 (5 bases). Trimming left V 0 bases short and J 8 bases short, with 9 bases between. CDR3 length equals 14 residues. Per the germline V gene, CDR1 is SGHRS and CDR2 is YFSETQ. CDR3 in DNA: TGCGCCAGCAGCTTGGTAGCGGGGGATTCACCCCTCCACTTT. It yields the protein CASSLVAGDSPLHF.

The rearrangement uses TRBV7-9 and TRBJ1-4; D may be TRBD1 (6 bases). Germline V lookup: CDR1 SEHNR, CDR2 FQNEAQ (reference sequence). There are 14 residues in the CDR3. V lost 5 bases and J lost 7, with 14 bases in between. The CDR3 DNA follows: TGTGCCAGCAGCCCTGATGAGGGGGGTGAAAAACTGTTTTTT. Amino acids: CASSPDEGGEKLFF.

This chain uses TRBV7-9 with TRBJ2-1, with a possible D match to TRBD2 (6 bases). Trimming left V 0 bases short and J 0 bases short, with 18 bases between. This CDR3 contains 19 residues. The germline gives CDR1 SEHNR, CDR2 FQNEAQ (reference sequence). Written as DNA, the CDR3 is TGTGCCAGCAGCTTAGCGAGGGCTACGGGGAGGACCTCCTACAATGAGCAGTTCTTC. The encoded protein is CASSLARATGRTSYNEQFF.

The chain couples TRBV5-4 to TRBJ2-5; 7 nucleotides agree with TRBD2. Germline CDR1 SGHNT, CDR2 YYREEE (reference sequence). The V segment lost 3 bases and the J segment 1 base; nucleotides outside the gene matches: 9. CDR3 length: 16 residues. The chain's CDR3 is CASSWEGGGSQETQYF. The CDR3 nucleotides are TGTGCCAGCAGCTGGGAAGGTGGCGGGAGCCAAGAGACCCAGTACTTC.

The chain recombines TRBV28 with TRBJ1-5; the D gene is possibly TRBD1 (6 bases). Germline V gene lookup returns CDR1 MDHEN and CDR2 SYDVKM. V was trimmed by 2 bases and J by 6 bases, leaving 11 bases between them. CDR3 length equals 14 residues. The CDR3 DNA sequence: TGTGCCAGCAGTTTAGTACAGGGAGGTCAGCCCCAGCATTTT. It translates to CASSLVQGGQPQHF.